This entry lists 14 T cell receptor beta chains sequenced from one sample in a study of tumor-infiltrating lymphocytes in oesophageal squamous cell carcinoma. TCRdb used MiXCR to reprocess the PCR reads, holding one entry per CDR3 protein. The sample has over 8,500 distinct CDR3 sequences, around 53% seen once. Sequencing input: esophageal tumor tissue. The receptor set was obtained from a female donor with esophageal squamous cell carcinoma.

Note on this clonotype: As the CDR3 is not closed by the conserved phenylalanine or tryptophan, this likely results from a read error. The DNA is omitted, as the CDR3 cannot be located on it reliably, and the CDR3 follows TCRdb's listing. This CDR3 reads CASSTSGIQGSDYGYTFGS. This rearrangement joins TRBV28 to TRBJ2-1; TRBD1 reflects the table's D call only, with no check against the DNA. Including both end residues, the CDR3 is 19 amino acids long. Germline V gives CDR1 MDHEN, CDR2 SYDVKM.

This clonotype was recorded a few times. The rearrangement links TRBV4-1 to TRBJ2-3, with D perhaps TRBD1 or TRBD2 (5 bases each). The CDR3 runs to 15 residues. Per the germline V gene, CDR1 is MGHRA and CDR2 is YSYEKL. V shed 3 bases and J shed 3 bases, with 13 bases lying between them. CDR3 in amino acids: CASSHRDLATDTQYF. DNA of the CDR3: TGCGCCAGCAGCCACCGGGACCTGGCGACAGATACGCAGTATTTT.

The CDR3 DNA follows: TGTGCCAGCTCACCCCCCGGGACAGGGGGACGTCGGGACACCGGGGAGCTGTTTTTT. It specifies CASSPPGTGGRRDTGELFF. The chain employs TRBV18 and TRBJ2-2; 11 bases map to TRBD1. The V and J ends lost 3 bases and 3 bases, in that order; junction bases with no gene match: 12. The CDR3 extends over 19 amino acids. Germline assignment: CDR1 KGHSH and CDR2 LQKENI.

The chain employs TRBV28 and TRBJ2-1; 12 bases are a match to TRBD1. This CDR3 comprises 15 residues. V was pared by 10 bases and J by 4 bases, with 8 bases of the junction left unmatched. Germline CDR1 is MDHEN and CDR2 is SYDVKM. CDR3 sequence: CATEPGQGAYNEQFF. As DNA, the CDR3 is TGTGCCACCGAACCGGGACAGGGGGCTTACAATGAGCAGTTCTTC.

Relative to its sample, this clonotype is medium-sized. The chain carries TRBV19 and TRBJ2-6; D is tentatively TRBD1 or TRBD2 (5 bases each). Trimming stripped 6 bases from V and 2 bases from J, with 17 bases between. Germline loops: CDR1 LNHDA, CDR2 SQIVND (reference sequence). CDR3 length equals 17 residues. Here the CDR3 DNA reads TGTGCCAGTAGCAGGGACGGCCTAGGGGCTGGGGCCAACGTCCTGACTTTC. Translating gives CASSRDGLGAGANVLTF.

At least ten counts were recorded for this clonotype. This chain joins TRBV6-1 and TRBJ1-2; TRBD1 might be the D (6 bases). The germline V gene encodes CDR1 MNHNS and CDR2 SASEGT. The CDR3 is made up of 15 amino acids. V was pared by 4 bases and J by 4 bases, with 16 bases between. The CDR3 is CASSGYRVKSYGYTF. The CDR3 bases are TGTGCCAGCAGTGGTTACAGGGTCAAGAGCTATGGCTACACCTTC.

In its sample, this clonotype ranks as medium-sized (0.01 to 0.1%). V usage is TRBV5-6 and J usage is TRBJ2-7; D is unclear. In germline, CDR1 is SGHDT, CDR2 YYEEEE. The ends were cut back, 4 bases at V and 0 bases at J, with 5 bases in the middle. The CDR3 runs to 12 residues. The CDR3 is CASSLSSYEQYF. DNA for the CDR3: TGTGCCAGCAGCCTGAGCTCCTACGAGCAGTACTTC.

This rearrangement joins TRBV7-3 to TRBJ2-3, with D possibly being TRBD1 (6 bases). This CDR3 is built from 14 residues. Trimming pared 5 bases from V and 1 base from J, leaving 10 bases between. In germline, CDR1 is SGHTA, CDR2 FQGTGA. DNA for the CDR3: TGTGCCAGCAGCAAAGAGGGGGGCACAGATACGCAGTATTTT. Translated: CASSKEGGTDTQYF.

This clonotype was detected only once. The chain couples TRBV7-2 to TRBJ2-7; the match to TRBD2 covers 8 bases. The J call may be in error: the DNA end matches TRBJ2-1 better. The CDR3 has 15 residues. CDR1 SGHTA and CDR2 FQGNSA come from the germline V gene. The CDR3 DNA is TGTGCCAGCAGCCGGAGCGGGAGCTCCTACAATGAGCAGTTCTTC. Amino acid sequence: CASSRSGSSYNEQFF.

Only one count was recorded for this clonotype. V is TRBV12-3 or TRBV12-4 and J is TRBJ2-3; TRBD2 matches at 12 bases. The J call may be incorrect, as the DNA end agrees better with TRBJ2-7. This CDR3 is built from 20 residues. As DNA, the CDR3 is TGTGCCAGCAGTTACCGGGGGACTAGCGGGCGGACTGCCCCCTCCTACGAGCAGTACTTC. Translated: CASSYRGTSGRTAPSYEQYF.

The chain joins TRBV6-5 to TRBJ1-1, with D possibly being TRBD1 (5 bases). CDR3 length equals 12 residues. The V end was cut by 4 bases, the J end by 4 bases, with 7 bases between. From germline, CDR1 is MNHEY and CDR2 SVGAGI. The chain's CDR3 is CASSSTATEAFF. The CDR3 DNA reads TGTGCCAGCAGTTCGACAGCCACTGAAGCTTTCTTT.

This clonotype rates as medium-sized. This chain uses TRBV27 with TRBJ1-1; 10 bases align to TRBD1. CDR3 size: 13 residues. With 6 bases clipped from V and 9 bases from J, the junction kept 7 bases outside the gene matches. Germline values: CDR1 MNHEY, CDR2 SMNVEV (reference sequence). The CDR3 sequence: CASRKDRGNQAFF. The DNA of the CDR3 is TGTGCCAGCAGAAAGGACAGGGGGAACCAAGCTTTCTTT.

This clonotype has a count of ten or more. V and J are TRBV18 and TRBJ2-4; TRBD1 matches at 8 bases. In germline, CDR1 is KGHSH, CDR2 LQKENI. Unmatched junction bases numbered 4, after V lost 3 bases and J lost 3 bases. CDR3 length: 15 amino acids. This chain's CDR3 is CASSPGQGSKNIQYF. In DNA form, the CDR3 reads TGTGCCAGCTCACCCGGACAGGGCAGCAAAAACATTCAGTACTTC.

This clonotype was seen once. The J gene is TRBJ2-5, the V gene TRBV7-4; the match to TRBD1 covers 8 bases. This CDR3 has 12 residues. Germline loops: CDR1 SGHVT, CDR2 SQSDAQ. V trimming: 8 bases; J trimming: 4 bases; junction bases outside the gene matches: 3. CDR3 DNA sequence: TGTGCCAGCGGACAGGGCGGAGAGACCCAGTACTTC. Translating gives CASGQGGETQYF.